Following are 2 T cell receptor beta chains from one sample sequenced in a study of blood T cells in healthy people across ages. A J-beta primer mix and a sample-barcoded 5' primer were used in a second PCR of about 6 to 12 cycles. Via MiXCR, TCRdb re-called the 5' RACE reads, giving one row per CDR3 protein. The repertoire has approximately 810,000 distinct CDR3 sequences, around 36% of them found once; the top ten carry 10% to 15%. Sequencing input: blood. The receptors come from a man younger than 35 in good health.

CDR3 amino acids: CASGRGETQYF. The CDR3 bases are TGTGCTAGTGGCCGGGGTGAGACCCAGTACTTC. This chain connects TRBV12-5 to TRBJ2-5, with D possibly TRBD2 on 5 matching bases. Germline V gives CDR1 LGHNT, CDR2 FRNRAP. Trimming took 6 bases from V and 5 from J, leaving 7 bases between them. This CDR3 spans 11 amino acids.

In regard to this clonotype: A much larger clone differs from this one at a single base, so this may be a read error. J is TRBJ1-2 and V is TRBV20-1; 7 nucleotides match TRBD1. Germline V gene lookup returns CDR1 DFQATT and CDR2 SNEGSKA (reference sequence). This CDR3 contains 14 residues. The trim removed 5 bases at V and 2 bases at J, leaving 8 bases unmatched. The CDR3 DNA follows: TGCAGTGCTCACCGGGACAGCCCGAACTATGGCTACACCTTC. It codes for CSAHRDSPNYGYTF.